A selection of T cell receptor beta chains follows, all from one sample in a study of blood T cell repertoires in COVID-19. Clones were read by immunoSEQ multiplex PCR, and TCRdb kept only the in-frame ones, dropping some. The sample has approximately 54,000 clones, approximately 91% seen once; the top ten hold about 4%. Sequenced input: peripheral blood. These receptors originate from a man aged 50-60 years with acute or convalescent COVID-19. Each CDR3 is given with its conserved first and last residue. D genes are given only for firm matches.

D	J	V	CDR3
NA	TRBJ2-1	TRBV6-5	CASSRTSSYNEQFF
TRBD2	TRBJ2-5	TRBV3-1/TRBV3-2	CASSLSRGQRGQETQYF
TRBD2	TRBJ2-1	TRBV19	CASSITGLAVGGEQFF
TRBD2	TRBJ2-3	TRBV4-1	CASSPSGSSDTQYF
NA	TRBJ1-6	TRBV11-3	CASSGTREGGSNSPLHF
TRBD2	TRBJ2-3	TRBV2	CASSGAGGKDTQYF
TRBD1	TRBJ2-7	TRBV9	CASSPDSGTGVYEQYF
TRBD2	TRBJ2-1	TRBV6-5	CASSYRGLAGGNEQFF
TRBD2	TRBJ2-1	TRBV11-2	CASRSSGRSYNEQFF
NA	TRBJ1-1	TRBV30	CAWTTGPTEAFF
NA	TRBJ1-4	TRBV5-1	CASSPGQGMEKLFF
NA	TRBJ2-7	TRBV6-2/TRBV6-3	CASSLERDVLYEQYF
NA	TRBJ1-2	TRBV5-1	CASSLEGGYGYTF
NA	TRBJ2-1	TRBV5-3	CARSLRGTSYNEQFF
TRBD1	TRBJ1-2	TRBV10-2	CASRGTGQARYGYTF
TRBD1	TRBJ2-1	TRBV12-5	CASGLAQGAGNEQFF